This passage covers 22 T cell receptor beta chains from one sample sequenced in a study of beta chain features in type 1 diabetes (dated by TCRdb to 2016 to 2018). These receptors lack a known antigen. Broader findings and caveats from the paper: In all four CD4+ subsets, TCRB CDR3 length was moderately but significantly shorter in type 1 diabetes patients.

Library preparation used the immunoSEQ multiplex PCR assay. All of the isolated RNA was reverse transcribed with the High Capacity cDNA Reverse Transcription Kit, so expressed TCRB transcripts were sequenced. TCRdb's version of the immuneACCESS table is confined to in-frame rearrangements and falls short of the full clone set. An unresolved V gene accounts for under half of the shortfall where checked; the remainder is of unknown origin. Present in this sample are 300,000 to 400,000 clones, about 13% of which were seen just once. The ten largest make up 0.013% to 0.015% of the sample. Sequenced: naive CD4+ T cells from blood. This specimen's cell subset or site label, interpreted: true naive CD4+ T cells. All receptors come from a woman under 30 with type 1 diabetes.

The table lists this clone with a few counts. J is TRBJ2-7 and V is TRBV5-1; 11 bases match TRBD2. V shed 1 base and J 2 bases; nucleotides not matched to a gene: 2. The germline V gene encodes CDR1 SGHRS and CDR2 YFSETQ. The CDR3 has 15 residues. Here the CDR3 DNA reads TGCGCCAGCAGCTTGACTAGCGGGAGTACCTACGAGCAGTACTTC. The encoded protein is CASSLTSGSTYEQYF.

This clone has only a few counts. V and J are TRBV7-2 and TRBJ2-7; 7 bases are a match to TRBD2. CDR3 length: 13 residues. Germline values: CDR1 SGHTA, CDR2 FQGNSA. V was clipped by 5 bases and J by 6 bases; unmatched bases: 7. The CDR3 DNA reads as TGTGCCAGCAGCCCCGGGACTAATCGCGAGCAGTACGTC. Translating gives CASSPGTNREQYV.

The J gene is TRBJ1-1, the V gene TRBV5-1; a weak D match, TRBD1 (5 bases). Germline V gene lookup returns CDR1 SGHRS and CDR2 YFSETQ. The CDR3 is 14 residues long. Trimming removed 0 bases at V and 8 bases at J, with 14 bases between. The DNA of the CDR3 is TGCGCCAGCAGCTTGGGGGTTACAGGTTTCGAAGCTTTCTTT. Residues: CASSLGVTGFEAFF.

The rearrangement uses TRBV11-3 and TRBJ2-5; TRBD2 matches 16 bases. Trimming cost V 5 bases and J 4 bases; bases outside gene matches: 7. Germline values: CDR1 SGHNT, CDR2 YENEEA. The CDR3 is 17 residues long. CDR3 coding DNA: TGTGCCAGCAGCCCGGGACTAGCGGGAGGGAGCGGAGAGACCCAGTACTTC. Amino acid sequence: CASSPGLAGGSGETQYF.

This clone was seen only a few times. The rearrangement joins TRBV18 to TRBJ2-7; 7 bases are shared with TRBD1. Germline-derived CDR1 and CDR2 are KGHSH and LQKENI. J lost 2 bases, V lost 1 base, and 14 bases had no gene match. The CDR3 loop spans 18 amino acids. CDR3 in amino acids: CASSPQGQQGYFTYEQYV. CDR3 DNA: TGTGCCAGCTCACCACAGGGGCAACAGGGGTACTTCACCTACGAGCAGTACGTC.

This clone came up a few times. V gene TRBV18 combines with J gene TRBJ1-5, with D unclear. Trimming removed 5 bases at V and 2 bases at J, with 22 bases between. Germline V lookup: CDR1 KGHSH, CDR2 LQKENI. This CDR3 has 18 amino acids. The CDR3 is CASSLRPAGRLGNQPQHF. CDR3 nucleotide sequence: TGTGCCAGCTCATTACGTCCCGCGGGCAGGCTTGGCAATCAGCCCCAGCATTTT.

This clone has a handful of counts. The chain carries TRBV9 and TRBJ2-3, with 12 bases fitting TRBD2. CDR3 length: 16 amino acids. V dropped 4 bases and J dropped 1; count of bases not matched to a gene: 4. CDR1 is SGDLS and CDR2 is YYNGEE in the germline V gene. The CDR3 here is CASSSRTSGGTDTQYF. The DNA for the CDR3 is TGTGCCAGCAGCTCGCGGACTAGCGGGGGCACAGATACGCAGTATTTT.

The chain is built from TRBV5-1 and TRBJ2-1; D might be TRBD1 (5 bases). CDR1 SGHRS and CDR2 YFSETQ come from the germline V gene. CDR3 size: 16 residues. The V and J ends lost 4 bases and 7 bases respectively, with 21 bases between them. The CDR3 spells CASSAYLAERGNEQFF. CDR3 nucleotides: TGCGCCAGCAGCGCATACCTCGCGGAAAGGGGTAATGAGCAGTTCTTC.

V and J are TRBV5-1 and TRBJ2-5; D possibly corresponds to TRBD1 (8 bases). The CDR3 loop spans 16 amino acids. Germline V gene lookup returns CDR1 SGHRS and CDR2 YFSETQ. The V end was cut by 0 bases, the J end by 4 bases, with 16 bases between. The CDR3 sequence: CASSLEPQGGRETQYF. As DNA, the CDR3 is TGCGCCAGCAGCTTGGAGCCACAGGGGGGGCGAGAGACCCAGTACTTC.

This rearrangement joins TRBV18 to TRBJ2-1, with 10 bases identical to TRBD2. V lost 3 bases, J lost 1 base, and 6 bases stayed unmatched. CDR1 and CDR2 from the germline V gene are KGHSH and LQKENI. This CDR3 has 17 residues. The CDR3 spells CASSPWTSGGSYNEQFF. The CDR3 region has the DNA TGTGCCAGCTCACCGTGGACTAGCGGAGGGTCCTACAATGAGCAGTTCTTC.

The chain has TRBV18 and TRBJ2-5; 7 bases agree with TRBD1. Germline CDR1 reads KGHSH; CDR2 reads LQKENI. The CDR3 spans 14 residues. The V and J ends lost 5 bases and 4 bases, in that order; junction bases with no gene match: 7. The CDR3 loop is CASSSSWTGETQYF. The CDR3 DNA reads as TGTGCCAGCTCATCCTCCTGGACAGGAGAGACCCAGTACTTC. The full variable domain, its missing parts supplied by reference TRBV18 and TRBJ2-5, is NAGVMQNPRHLVRRRGQEARLRCSPMKGHSHVYWYRQLPEEGLKFMVYLQKENIIDESGMPKERFSAEFPKEGPSILRIQQVVRGDSAAYFCASSSSWTGETQYFGPGTRLLVL.

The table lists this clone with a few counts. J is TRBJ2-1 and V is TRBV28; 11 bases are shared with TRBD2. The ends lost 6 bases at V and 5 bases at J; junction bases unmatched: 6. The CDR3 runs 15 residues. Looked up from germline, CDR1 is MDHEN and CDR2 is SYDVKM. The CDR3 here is CASSQGTSGNNEQFF. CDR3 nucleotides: TGTGCCAGCAGCCAAGGGACTAGCGGAAACAATGAGCAGTTCTTC.

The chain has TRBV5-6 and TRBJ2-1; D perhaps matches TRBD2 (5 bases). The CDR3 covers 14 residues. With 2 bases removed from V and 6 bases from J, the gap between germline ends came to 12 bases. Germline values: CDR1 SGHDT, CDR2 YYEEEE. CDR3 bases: TGTGCCAGCAGCTTCCCCCGGGGAACCAATGAGCAGTTCTTC. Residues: CASSFPRGTNEQFF. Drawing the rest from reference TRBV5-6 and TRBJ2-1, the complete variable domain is DAGVTQSPTHLIKTRGQQVTLRCSPKSGHDTVSWYQQALGQGPQFIFQYYEEEERQRGNFPDRFSGHQFPNYSSELNVNALLLGDSALYLCASSFPRGTNEQFFGPGTRLTVL.

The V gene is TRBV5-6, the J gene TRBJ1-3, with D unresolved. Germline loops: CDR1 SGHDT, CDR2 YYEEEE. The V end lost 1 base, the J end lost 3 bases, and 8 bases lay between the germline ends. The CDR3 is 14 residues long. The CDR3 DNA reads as TGTGCCAGCAGCTTGCCGGGTGGTGGAAACACCATATATTTT. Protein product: CASSLPGGGNTIYF.

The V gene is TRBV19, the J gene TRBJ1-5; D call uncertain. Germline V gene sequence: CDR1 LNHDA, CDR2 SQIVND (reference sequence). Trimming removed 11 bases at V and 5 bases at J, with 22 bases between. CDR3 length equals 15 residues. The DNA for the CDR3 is TGTGCCCCCGGAGAGGAGCCTCGAAAAGATCAGCCCCAGCATTTT. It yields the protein CAPGEEPRKDQPQHF.

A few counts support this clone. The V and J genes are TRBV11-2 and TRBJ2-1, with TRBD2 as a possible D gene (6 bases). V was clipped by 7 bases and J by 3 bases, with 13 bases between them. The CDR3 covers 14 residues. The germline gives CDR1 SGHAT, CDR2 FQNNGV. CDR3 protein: CASTSGDLYNEQFF. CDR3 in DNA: TGTGCCAGCACCTCGGGGGACCTCTACAATGAGCAGTTCTTC.

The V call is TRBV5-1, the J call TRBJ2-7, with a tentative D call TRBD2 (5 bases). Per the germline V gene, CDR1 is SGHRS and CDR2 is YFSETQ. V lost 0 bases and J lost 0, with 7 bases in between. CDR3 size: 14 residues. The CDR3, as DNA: TGCGCCAGCAGCTTGGGGGAGAGCTCCTACGAGCAGTACTTC. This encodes CASSLGESSYEQYF.

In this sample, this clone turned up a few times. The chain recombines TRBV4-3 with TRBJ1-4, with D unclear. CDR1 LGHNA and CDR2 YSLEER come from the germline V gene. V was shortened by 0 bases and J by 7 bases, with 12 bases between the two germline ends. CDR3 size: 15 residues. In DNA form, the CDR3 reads TGCGCCAGCAGCCAAGACCGGGTGCGTGGTGAAAAACTGTTTTTT. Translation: CASSQDRVRGEKLFF.

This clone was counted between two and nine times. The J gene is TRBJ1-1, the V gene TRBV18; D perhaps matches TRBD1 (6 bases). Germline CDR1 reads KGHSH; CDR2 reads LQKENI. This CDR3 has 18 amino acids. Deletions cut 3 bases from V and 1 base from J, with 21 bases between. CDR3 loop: CASSPSSARGIWNTEAFF. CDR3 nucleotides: TGTGCCAGCTCACCTAGCAGCGCCAGGGGTATTTGGAACACTGAAGCTTTCTTT.

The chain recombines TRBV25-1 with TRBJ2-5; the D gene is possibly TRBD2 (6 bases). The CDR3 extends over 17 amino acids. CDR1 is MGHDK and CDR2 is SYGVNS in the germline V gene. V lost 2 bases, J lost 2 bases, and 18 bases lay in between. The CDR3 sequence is CASSEPFGQGGQETQYF. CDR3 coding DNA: TGTGCCAGCAGTGAACCATTTGGGCAGGGAGGACAAGAGACCCAGTACTTC.

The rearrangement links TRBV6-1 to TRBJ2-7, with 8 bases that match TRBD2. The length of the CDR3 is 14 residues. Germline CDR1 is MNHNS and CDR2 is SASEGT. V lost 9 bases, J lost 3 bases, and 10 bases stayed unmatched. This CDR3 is CASLRVAGYYEQYV. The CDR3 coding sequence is TGTGCCAGTTTGCGGGTAGCGGGATACTACGAGCAGTACGTC.

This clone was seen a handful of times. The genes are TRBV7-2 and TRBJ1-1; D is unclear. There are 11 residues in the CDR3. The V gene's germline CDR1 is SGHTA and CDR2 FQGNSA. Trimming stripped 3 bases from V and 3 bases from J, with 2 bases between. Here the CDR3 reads CASSFDTEAFF. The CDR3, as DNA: TGTGCCAGCAGCTTCGACACTGAAGCTTTCTTT.